Following are 9 T cell receptor beta chains from one sample sequenced in a study of OX40 agonist ivuxolimab in advanced cancers. TCRdb keeps only in-frame clones here, not all; method: immunoSEQ multiplex PCR. The sample holds approximately 26,000 clones; 79% are singletons and the top ten take more than 20%. The starting material was CD4+ or CD8+ T cells sorted from blood, obtained in a trial of the OX40 agonist ivuxolimab. The origin of the receptors is an adult with an advanced solid tumor such as melanoma, head and neck, liver or kidney cancer.

This chain links TRBV4-2 with TRBJ1-2; no clear D. This CDR3 spans 15 amino acids. Trimming pared 0 bases from V and 4 bases from J, leaving 12 bases between. Germline CDR1 LGHNA, CDR2 YNFKEQ. The CDR3 bases are TGTGCCAGCAGCCAAGATATAGGCGGAGTCTATGGCTACACCTTC. Translated: CASSQDIGGVYGYTF.

The chain carries TRBV11-1 and TRBJ2-3; TRBD2 matches 8 bases. The CDR3 is 17 amino acids. The germline V gene encodes CDR1 SGHAT and CDR2 FQDESV (reference sequence). V lost 1 base, J lost 4 bases, and 10 bases stayed unmatched. DNA for the CDR3: TGTGCCAGCAGCTTAGTCTACCCGCGGGAGGAGGCAGATACGCAGTATTTT. Translating it yields CASSLVYPREEADTQYF.

The chain links TRBV6-4 to TRBJ2-3; D is ambiguous. Germline V gives CDR1 MRHNA, CDR2 SNTAGT. The length of the CDR3 is 14 residues. Deletions cut 2 bases from V and 2 bases from J, with 8 bases between. This chain's CDR3 is CASSDGLHTDTQYF. DNA of the CDR3: TGTGCCAGCAGTGACGGGCTGCACACAGATACGCAGTATTTT.

This clone was seen a few times. This chain uses TRBV27 with TRBJ2-7, with 7 bases matching TRBD1. The V segment lost 6 bases and the J segment 4 bases; nucleotides outside the gene matches: 3. The germline V gene has CDR1 MNHEY and CDR2 SMNVEV (reference sequence). The CDR3 is made up of 12 amino acids. CDR3 coding DNA: TGTGCCAGCAGCCCGACAGGGTACGAGCAGTACTTC. Amino acid sequence: CASSPTGYEQYF.

The chain has TRBV25-1 and TRBJ2-3, with 11 positions matching TRBD1. J was trimmed by 7 bases and V by 7 bases; bases with no gene match: 10. CDR1 and CDR2 from the germline V gene are MGHDK and SYGVNS. The CDR3 runs 15 residues. For the CDR3, the DNA is TGTGCCAGCACCTCCCCGGGACAGGGGGGACATACGCAGTATTTT. This gives the protein CASTSPGQGGHTQYF.

The V and J genes are TRBV7-3 and TRBJ2-7, with D possibly being TRBD2 (6 bases). The germline V and J ends were trimmed by 2 bases and 3 bases, with 17 bases remaining between them. The CDR3 is 16 residues long. CDR1 is SGHTA, CDR2 FQGTGA, per germline. The CDR3 DNA follows: TGTGCCAGCAGCTTAGGTCCCCGTCGGGAGAGCTACGAGCAGTACTTC. Its protein is CASSLGPRRESYEQYF. The complete variable domain, with remaining parts taken from reference TRBV7-3 and TRBJ2-7, reads GAGVSQTPSNKVTEKGKYVELRCDPISGHTALYWYRQSLGQGPEFLIYFQGTGAADDSGLPNDRFFAVRPEGSVSTLKIQRTERGDSAVYLCASSLGPRRESYEQYFGPGTRLTVT.

The J gene is TRBJ1-2, the V gene TRBV7-8; D gene ambiguous. The CDR3 sequence is 12 residues long. Looked up from germline, CDR1 is SGHVS and CDR2 is FQNEAQ. Trimming removed 5 bases at V and 3 bases at J, with 7 bases between. CDR3 bases: TGTGCCAGCAGCGAATACGACTATGGCTACACCTTC. It is translated as CASSEYDYGYTF.

This clone was seen a few times. This chain links TRBV19 with TRBJ1-2; D is possibly TRBD1 (6 bases). V lost 0 bases to trimming and J lost 3 bases, with 11 bases between them. Germline lookup yields CDR1 LNHDA and CDR2 SQIVND (reference sequence). There are 15 residues in the CDR3. The CDR3 bases are TGTGCCAGTAGTATAGAAGGGGACACCTACTATGGCTACACCTTC. It yields the protein CASSIEGDTYYGYTF.

The J gene is TRBJ1-1, the V gene TRBV9; TRBD1 might be the D (5 bases). The V gene lost 3 bases and the J gene lost 1 base, with 10 bases spanning the gap. The CDR3 length is 14 residues. In germline, CDR1 is SGDLS, CDR2 YYNGEE. The CDR3 region has the DNA TGTGCCAGCAGCGCGCGACAGACGAACACTGAAGCTTTCTTT. As protein: CASSARQTNTEAFF.